This TCR beta chain was identified in a study of blood T cell repertoires in COVID-19 (dated by TCRdb to the early 2020s). For context, the study as a whole: The collaborator samples originated in the United States, Italy and Spain and spanned the acute and convalescent phases of COVID-19. The material from the prospective study consisted of cDNA or gDNA derived from T cells, B-cell-depleted T cells, or PBMCs. Deeply sampled blood TCRbeta repertoires from subjects exposed to, actively infected with, or recovered from COVID-19 were included in the dataset. The repertoires were released in a freely available public database meant as a resource for research on the immune response to SARS-CoV-2. Samples came from the ongoing ImmuneRACE study (first 160 participants) plus 1,254 subjects from 6 global collaborators. The sample metadata nearly always contained a de-identified subject ID, COVID-19 status, age in years and sex. Where available, HLA class I and class II types were taken from metadata supplied by the sample provider and were not determined by assay-based typing.

Its CDR3 holds 18 amino acids, cysteine through phenylalanine. Only the CDR3 DNA stays, 54 bases, in frame from base 1. Compared with germline, V lacks 1 base and J lacks 0 bases; bases without a gene match: 15. The germline V gene (reference sequence) provides CDR1 GTSNPN and CDR2 SVGIG. The collaborating institutions used their own protocols to collect whole blood in K2EDTA tubes. For TCRbeta analysis, collaborators shipped samples in one of three forms: frozen whole blood, isolated PBMCs, or DNA extracted from either of those sample types. On the study overall, not on this receptor specifically: Clinical and demographic metadata were provided uncurated, with the amount varying by source and participant.

For this clone: It has no known antigen specificity. Per-base quality was not reported, and no clone a single base away is much larger than it.

TCRbeta CDR3 regions were amplified from genomic DNA using the immunoSEQ Assay, a bias-controlled multiplex PCR. The authors processed their data as follows. Nucleated cell counts per sample were estimated from amplification of reference gene primers within the assay. To quantify the absolute abundance of each unique TCRbeta CDR3 rearrangement, sequence reads were collapsed and filtered. Productive Simpson clonality was computed per sample as the square root of Simpson's diversity index over productive rearrangements. TCRdb took over this immuneACCESS table, retaining in-frame rearrangements with V and J assigned. Such tables are incomplete; in checked studies, under half of the missing clones stem from an unresolved V gene, and the remainder is unexplained. Clone size and V and J calls were adopted from that table, with D and trimming inferred from the DNA. The sample table holds 90,000 to 120,000 clones, of which roughly 89% were seen once. 5.1% of the sample lies in the top ten.

The clonotype was recovered from a human donor in a cohort sampled during active COVID-19. The specimen sequenced was peripheral blood. The chain couples TRBV30 to TRBJ2-7, with 7 middle bases fitting TRBD1. The CDR3 corresponds to CAWSGGSHGTVSSYEQYF. The DNA sequence is TGTGCCTGGAGTGGGGGGTCCCACGGGACAGTGAGCTCCTACGAGCAGTACTTC.